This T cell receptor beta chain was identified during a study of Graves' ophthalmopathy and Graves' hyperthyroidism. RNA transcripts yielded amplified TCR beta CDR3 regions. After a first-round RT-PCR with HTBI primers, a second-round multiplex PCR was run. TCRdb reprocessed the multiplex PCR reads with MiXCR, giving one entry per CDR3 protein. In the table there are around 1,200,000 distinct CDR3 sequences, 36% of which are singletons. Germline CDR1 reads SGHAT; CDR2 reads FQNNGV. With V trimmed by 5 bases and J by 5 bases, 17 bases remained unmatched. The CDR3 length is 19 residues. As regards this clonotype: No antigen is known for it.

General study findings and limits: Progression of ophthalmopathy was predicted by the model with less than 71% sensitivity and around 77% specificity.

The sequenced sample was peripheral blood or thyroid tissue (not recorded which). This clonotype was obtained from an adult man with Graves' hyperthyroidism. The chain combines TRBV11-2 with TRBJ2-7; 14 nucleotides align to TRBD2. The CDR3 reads CASSGYTGLAGASLDEQYF. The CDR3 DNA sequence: TGTGCCAGCAGCGGATACACGGGACTAGCGGGGGCCTCCCTAGACGAGCAGTACTTC. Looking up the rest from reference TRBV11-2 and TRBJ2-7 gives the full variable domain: EAGVAQSPRYKIIEKRQSVAFWCNPISGHATLYWYQQILGQGPKLLIQFQNNGVVDDSQLPKDRFSAERLKGVDSTLKIQPAKLEDSAVYLCASSGYTGLAGASLDEQYFGPGTRLTVT.